This section outlines one TCR beta chain sequence together with its context. The sample holds other DNA sequences that translate to the same CDR3. The source of the sample is a study of shared clonotypes between healthy human individuals. Naive CD4+ cells were CD45RA-selected; the remaining cells were memory. The CDR3 extends over 15 amino acids. The V end was cut by 0 bases, the J end by 1 base, with 7 bases between. Looked up from germline, CDR1 is MGHDK and CDR2 is SYGVNS. Researchers ran the assay at a deep level. Replicate sorted-subset PCRs were loaded with about 0.2 ug DNA, approximately 31,000 T cell genomes. Source study methods: Junction-only sequences without quality scores came from ImmunoSEQ, so filtering differed. Sequencing was performed with immunoSEQ multiplex PCR; in TCRdb, only in-frame clones are kept and a portion is missing. That table furnishes V, J and clone size, whereas the DNA furnished D and trimming. The sample gives about 1 million clones, under 80% of which show up once; 1.4% is in the top ten.

This chain connects TRBV25-1 to TRBJ2-1, with D perhaps TRBD2 (5 bases). Sample: memory CD4+ T cells sorted from blood. Subset of the sample: CD45RA-negative fraction. The receptor's source is a man younger than 35 in good health. The CDR3 coding sequence is TGTGCCAGCAGTGAATATCGAGGGTCCTACAATGAGCAGTTCTTC. This encodes CASSEYRGSYNEQFF.